This T cell receptor beta chain is drawn from a study of cytomegalovirus exposure and HLA in healthy donors. Whole-study results and caveats: Some segments of the V type, notably TRBV6-2 and TRBV6-3, were excluded as indistinguishable.

This clone was recorded a few times. Its antigen is unknown. Primers: 60 Vbeta forward and 13 Jbeta reverse. Assay: immunoSEQ multiplex PCR; the TCRdb copy retains only in-frame clones and omits some. The sample has around 140,000 clones, over 75% seen once; the top ten hold around 2.4%. V gave up 2 bases and J gave up 5 bases, with 14 bases separating them. Germline-derived CDR1 and CDR2 are SGHRS and YFSETQ. The CDR3 totals 14 residues. The sample was PBMCs. This sequence joins TRBV5-1 and TRBJ2-7; a possible D gene is TRBD1 (6 bases). This clonotype originated in a man in his fifties in good health and CMV-seronegative. CDR3 nucleotides: TGCGCCAGCAGCTTTGAAGGCAGGGGAAACGAGCAGTACTTC. It codes for CASSFEGRGNEQYF.